The 22 T cell receptor beta chains below come from one sample, sequenced in a study of cytomegalovirus exposure and HLA in healthy donors. The primer mix had 60 Vbeta and 13 Jbeta primers. The assay was immunoSEQ multiplex PCR, and TCRdb's table has in-frame clones only and misses some. Here the sample spans 200,000 or so clones, approximately 78% being singletons. The sequenced sample was PBMCs. These receptors were obtained from a woman aged 18-35 years in good health and CMV-seronegative.

The chain combines TRBV19 with TRBJ2-2; 8 positions agree with TRBD2. Per germline, CDR1 LNHDA and CDR2 SQIVND (reference sequence). This CDR3 has 17 amino acids. The V and J ends lost 4 bases and 1 base, in that order; junction bases with no gene match: 8. The CDR3 sequence is CASSNPQRERNTGELFF. The CDR3 DNA sequence: TGTGCCAGTAGTAACCCCCAGCGGGAGCGGAACACCGGGGAGCTGTTTTTT.

The chain recombines TRBV28 with TRBJ1-4, with D hard to call. V was trimmed by 3 bases and J by 11 bases, leaving 16 bases between them. The germline CDR1 and CDR2 sequences are MDHEN and SYDVKM. There are 14 residues in the CDR3. CDR3 in amino acids: CASSFTTWRTKLFF. The CDR3, as DNA: TGTGCCAGCAGTTTTACTACCTGGCGTACGAAACTGTTTTTT.

The CDR3 coding sequence is TGTGCCAGCAGCCGGGATACGCAGTATTTT. As protein: CASSRDTQYF. This chain connects TRBV7-9 to TRBJ2-3; D is unclear. CDR1 and CDR2 (germline): SEHNR, FQNEAQ (reference sequence). The CDR3 has 10 residues. V shed 5 bases and J shed 6 bases, with 3 bases lying between them.

The chain is built from TRBV9 and TRBJ2-1; 7 bases agree with TRBD2. This CDR3 has 17 residues. Germline V gene lookup returns CDR1 SGDLS and CDR2 YYNGEE. Losses at the gene ends were 0 bases for V and 0 bases for J; bases not matched to a gene: 6. The CDR3 DNA reads as TGTGCCAGCAGCGTAGACGGGGGGACGCCCTCCTACAATGAGCAGTTCTTC. Protein product: CASSVDGGTPSYNEQFF.

The chain carries TRBV27 and TRBJ2-7; D may be TRBD2 (7 bases). This CDR3 spans 13 amino acids. Germline CDR1 and CDR2: MNHEY and SMNVEV (reference sequence). V lost 8 bases and J 0 bases, leaving 11 bases between the germline ends. DNA of the CDR3: TGTGCCAGCGCGGGGGCCAACTCCTACGAGCAGTACTTC. Amino acid sequence: CASAGANSYEQYF.

The rearrangement uses TRBV19 and TRBJ2-2, with D perhaps matching TRBD1 (6 bases). From germline, CDR1 is LNHDA and CDR2 SQIVND (reference sequence). Trimming left V 3 bases short and J 5 bases short, with 13 bases between. This CDR3 contains 15 residues. The CDR3 protein is CASSIKARGTGELFF. The DNA for the CDR3 is TGTGCCAGTAGTATTAAGGCTAGGGGGACCGGGGAGCTGTTTTTT.

V is TRBV19 and J is TRBJ2-2; the match to TRBD2 covers 14 bases. V gave up 4 bases and J gave up 6 bases; unmatched junction bases: 13. Germline-derived CDR1 and CDR2 are LNHDA and SQIVND (reference sequence). The CDR3 is 19 residues long. The CDR3 nucleotides read TGTGCCAGTAGTAGAAAGGGACTAGCGGGGGCCAAAATTTCCGGGGAGCTGTTTTTT. It translates to CASSRKGLAGAKISGELFF. Combining the CDR3 with reference TRBV19 and TRBJ2-2 gives the whole variable domain DGGITQSPKYLFRKEGQNVTLSCEQNLNHDAMYWYRQDPGQGLRLIYYSQIVNDFQKGDIAEGYSVSREKKESFPLTVTSAQKNPTAFYLCASSRKGLAGAKISGELFFGEGSRLTVL.

This clone was counted once. The rearrangement joins TRBV5-1 to TRBJ2-3; D is uncertain. CDR3 length: 15 amino acids. Trimming pared 3 bases from V and 0 bases from J, leaving 11 bases between. In germline, CDR1 is SGHRS, CDR2 YFSETQ. The CDR3 region is CASSYQRPSTDTQYF. Here the CDR3 DNA reads TGCGCCAGCAGCTATCAGCGACCTAGCACAGATACGCAGTATTTT.

This clone appeared a single time. The chain carries TRBV14 and TRBJ2-5; a possible D gene is TRBD2 (6 bases). V was pared by 1 base and J by 5 bases, with 11 bases between. The CDR3 is made up of 14 amino acids. CDR1 and CDR2 from the germline V gene are SGHDN and FVKESK. CDR3 amino acids: CASSQGPSAETQYF. CDR3 sequence (DNA): TGTGCCAGCAGCCAAGGTCCTAGCGCGGAGACCCAGTACTTC.

This chain links TRBV29-1 with TRBJ1-3, with D maybe TRBD1 (5 bases). CDR3 size: 14 residues. The germline V and J ends were trimmed by 7 bases and 1 base, with 14 bases remaining between them. The germline CDR1 and CDR2 sequences are SQVTM and ANQGSEA. The CDR3 sequence is CSAVGGTSGNTIYF. The CDR3 DNA follows: TGCAGCGCTGTGGGGGGTACTTCTGGAAACACCATATATTTT.

On this clone: This specimen includes other DNA sequences encoding the same CDR3. The chain joins TRBV5-8 to TRBJ1-1; possible D gene TRBD1, 5 bases. V lost 2 bases and J lost 2, with 7 bases in between. The CDR3 is made up of 13 amino acids. Per germline, CDR1 SGHTS and CDR2 YDEGEE. CDR3 residues: CASSFTGNTEAFF. The CDR3 DNA follows: TGTGCCAGCAGCTTTACAGGAAACACTGAAGCTTTCTTT.

V usage is TRBV7-9 and J usage is TRBJ2-1, with TRBD1 matching 7 bases. The length of the CDR3 is 19 residues. Germline loops: CDR1 SEHNR, CDR2 FQNEAQ (reference sequence). J gave up 0 bases and V 4 bases, and 15 bases lay outside the gene matches. The DNA of the CDR3 is TGTGCCAGCAGCTCCGGGGCCAAAAAAGGGGACAGCTCCTACAATGAGCAGTTCTTC. Residues: CASSSGAKKGDSSYNEQFF.

V is TRBV28 and J is TRBJ2-1, with D perhaps matching TRBD2 (6 bases). The ends were cut back, 4 bases at V and 1 base at J, with 14 bases in the middle. The CDR3 contains 16 residues. Per germline, CDR1 MDHEN and CDR2 SYDVKM. The CDR3 nucleotides read TGTGCCAGCAGTTCGCGTCTGGGGGGATCCTACAATGAGCAGTTCTTC. It translates to CASSSRLGGSYNEQFF.

In this sample, this clone turned up a few times. This rearrangement joins TRBV7-9 to TRBJ2-2, with 9 bases lining up with TRBD2. The V gene end was trimmed by 5 bases and the J gene end by 4 bases; junction bases not matched to a gene: 2. The CDR3 sequence is 14 residues long. Per the germline V gene, CDR1 is SEHNR and CDR2 is FQNEAQ (reference sequence). This CDR3 reads CASSVRGGTGELFF. The CDR3 DNA reads TGTGCCAGCAGCGTGCGGGGGGGCACCGGGGAGCTGTTTTTT.

This rearrangement joins TRBV4-2 to TRBJ2-1; 10 bases agree with TRBD2. CDR3 length equals 21 residues. CDR1 is LGHNA and CDR2 is YNFKEQ in the germline V gene. The trim removed 0 bases at V and 1 base at J, leaving 15 bases unmatched. CDR3 bases: TGTGCCAGCAGCCAAGAGGGGTACCGGGATAGCGGGAGGAGGTCCTACAATGAGCAGTTCTTC. Protein: CASSQEGYRDSGRRSYNEQFF.

The chain couples TRBV5-4 to TRBJ2-2; D is possibly TRBD2 (6 bases). The CDR3 runs 13 residues. Germline CDR1 reads SGHNT; CDR2 reads YYREEE (reference sequence). The germline V and J ends were trimmed by 2 bases and 5 bases, with 7 bases remaining between them. The CDR3 protein is CASSFGGTGELFF. CDR3 sequence (DNA): TGTGCCAGCAGCTTTGGAGGGACCGGGGAGCTGTTTTTT.

For this clone: The sample holds other DNA sequences that translate to the same CDR3. The chain carries TRBV14 and TRBJ2-5; no definite D call. The germline V gene has CDR1 SGHDN and CDR2 FVKESK. V shed 1 base and J shed 4 bases, with 4 bases lying between them. This CDR3 is 12 amino acids long. The CDR3 DNA reads TGTGCCAGCAGCCAAGGCGGAGAGACCCAGTACTTC. Translating gives CASSQGGETQYF. Variable domain in full (rest from reference TRBV14 and TRBJ2-5): EAGVTQFPSHSVIEKGQTVTLRCDPISGHDNLYWYRRVMGKEIKFLLHFVKESKQDESGMPNNRFLAERTGGTYSTLKVQPAELEDSGVYFCASSQGGETQYFGPGTRLLVL.

This rearrangement joins TRBV19 to TRBJ2-7, with TRBD2 matching 8 bases. Germline CDR1 reads LNHDA; CDR2 reads SQIVND (reference sequence). The V and J ends lost 6 bases and 3 bases, in that order; junction bases with no gene match: 4. This CDR3 region has 13 residues. CDR3 nucleotides: TGTGCCAGTAGGATGCGGGGGGACTACGAGCAGTACTTC. This gives the protein CASRMRGDYEQYF.

The rearrangement uses TRBV27 and TRBJ2-2; 9 bases match TRBD2. Germline CDR1 MNHEY, CDR2 SMNVEV (reference sequence). This CDR3 has 14 amino acids. V lost 3 bases to trimming and J lost 8 bases; unmatched junction nucleotides: 4. CDR3 nucleotide sequence: TGTGCCAGCAGTTTCGCTAGCGGGACTGGGGAGCTGTTTTTT. Encoded protein: CASSFASGTGELFF.

This clone was detected only a few times. The chain combines TRBV28 with TRBJ2-7; 10 bases are a match to TRBD1. Germline values: CDR1 MDHEN, CDR2 SYDVKM. This CDR3 region has 14 residues. Trimming removed 3 bases from V and 3 bases from J; junction bases left unmatched: 2. Here the CDR3 DNA reads TGTGCCAGCAGTTTGGGACAGGGGATCTACGAGCAGTACTTC. It translates to CASSLGQGIYEQYF.

The V and J genes are TRBV6-1 and TRBJ2-7; D gene unclear. Germline lookup yields CDR1 MNHNS and CDR2 SASEGT. Trimming cost V 7 bases and J 0 bases, with 16 bases left between them. This CDR3 is 15 amino acids long. The CDR3 loop reads CASTSNVASSYEQYF. As DNA, the CDR3 is TGTGCCAGCACCTCCAATGTGGCCTCCTCCTACGAGCAGTACTTC.

The chain links TRBV6-1 to TRBJ2-2; D perhaps matches TRBD1 (6 bases). Germline values: CDR1 MNHNS, CDR2 SASEGT. This CDR3 region has 13 residues. V lost 10 bases, J lost 0 bases, and 9 bases lay in between. CDR3: CANTGPNTGELFF. CDR3 sequence (DNA): TGTGCCAACACAGGGCCGAACACCGGGGAGCTGTTTTTT.